These T cell receptor beta chains were read from a single sample in a study of T-cell reconstitution after alpha-beta-depleted transplantation in children. TCRdb fed the PCR reads into MiXCR, producing one record per CDR3 protein. The data contain around 600,000 distinct CDR3 sequences, roughly a tenth of them singletons. The source material was PBMCs from the stem cell graft donor, sampled from the stem cell graft. The receptor set was obtained from a human donor who donated a stem cell graft to a child with acute myeloid leukemia. Each CDR3 is given with its conserved first and last residue. The order of the fields is J gene, clone size, V gene, D gene, CDR3 protein, CDR3 DNA. The D gene is left open where the match is weak. The listing skips clone size in some rows; elsewhere it reads once, few, many or a size class.

TRBJ2-7 NA TRBV5-1 TRBD1 CASNGQGVGYEQYF TGCGCCAGCAACGGACAGGGGGTGGGCTACGAGCAGTACTTC
TRBJ2-3 many TRBV3-1 TRBD1 CASRTGGKDTQYF TGTGCCAGCCGGACAGGGGGCAAAGATACGCAGTATTTT
TRBJ1-2 NA TRBV28 TRBD1 CASSSQGAIGYTF TGTGCCAGCAGTTCTCAGGGGGCGATTGGCTACACCTTC
TRBJ1-2 NA TRBV11-1 NA CASSSSGSQVDGYTF TGTGCCAGCAGCTCTTCGGGCAGCCAGGTTGATGGCTACACCTTC
TRBJ2-3 few TRBV7-3 NA CASSLSWGDTQYF TGTGCCAGCAGCTTAAGCTGGGGAGATACGCAGTATTTT
TRBJ1-5 many TRBV15 NA CATSRDHQPQHF TGTGCCACCAGCAGAGACCATCAGCCCCAGCATTTT
TRBJ2-2 NA TRBV28 NA CASTVEGTGELFF TGTGCCAGCACCGTCGAGGGAACCGGGGAGCTGTTTTTT
TRBJ2-5 once TRBV24-1 TRBD1 CATSDPAPGQGRETQYF TGTGCCACCAGTGACCCCGCCCCAGGACAGGGGAGGGAGACCCAGTACTTC
TRBJ1-2 many TRBV6-5 TRBD1 CASSIQGGSGYGYTF TGTGCCAGCAGTATACAGGGGGGGTCCGGGTATGGCTACACCTTC
TRBJ1-5 NA TRBV29-1 TRBD1 CSVVSGTGSQPQHF TGCAGCGTTGTATCCGGGACAGGGAGTCAGCCCCAGCATTTT
TRBJ2-3 NA TRBV29-1 TRBD2 CSVTSGSLSTDTQFF TGCAGCGTTACTAGCGGGAGCCTAAGCACAGATACGCAGTTTTTT